The next 26 T cell receptor beta chains were all read from a single sample in a study of cytomegalovirus exposure and HLA in healthy donors. Vbeta (60) and Jbeta (13) primers were used in the PCR. The table came from immunoSEQ multiplex PCR; TCRdb's copy has only in-frame clones and leaves some out. This table lists tens of thousands of clones. The specimen sequenced was PBMCs. Every receptor here comes from a woman aged 25 to 45 in good health and CMV-seropositive.

The chain combines TRBV30 with TRBJ2-5; 8 nucleotides line up with TRBD1. CDR1 GTSNPN and CDR2 SVGIG come from the germline V gene (reference sequence). This CDR3 contains 12 residues. Losses at the gene ends were 5 bases for V and 5 bases for J; bases not matched to a gene: 4. CDR3 region: CAWGQGRETQYF. The CDR3 coding sequence is TGTGCCTGGGGACAGGGCAGGGAGACCCAGTACTTC.

The chain recombines TRBV2 with TRBJ2-7, with D unclear. With 8 bases removed from V and 0 bases from J, the gap between germline ends came to 14 bases. The CDR3 spans 14 residues. Germline CDR1 SNHLY, CDR2 FYNNEI. The DNA of the CDR3 is TGTGCCAGCGCCGACGGGTGGAGCTCCTACGAGCAGTACTTC. Protein: CASADGWSSYEQYF.

The chain joins TRBV29-1 to TRBJ2-7; 7 nucleotides match TRBD1. V trimming: 7 bases; J trimming: 3 bases; junction bases outside the gene matches: 6. The CDR3 is made up of 12 amino acids. Germline assignment: CDR1 SQVTM and CDR2 ANQGSEA. This CDR3 is CSARDSIYEQYF. CDR3 DNA sequence: TGCAGCGCCCGGGACAGTATCTACGAGCAGTACTTC.

The chain is built from TRBV19 and TRBJ2-2; perhaps TRBD1 as D (6 bases). The germline gives CDR1 LNHDA, CDR2 SQIVND (reference sequence). The V and J ends lost 6 bases and 2 bases respectively, with 10 bases between them. The length of the CDR3 is 14 residues. CDR3 bases: TGTGCCAGTAGCACCGGGACAAACACCGGGGAGCTGTTTTTT. Its translation: CASSTGTNTGELFF.

This chain joins TRBV19 and TRBJ1-1; D not certain. This CDR3 spans 16 amino acids. The V end was cut by 0 bases, the J end by 6 bases, with 17 bases between. The V gene's germline CDR1 is LNHDA and CDR2 SQIVND (reference sequence). In DNA, the CDR3 is TGTGCCAGTAGTATAGAGCGCGGACTGGAGGGATCTGAAGCTTTCTTT. Translation: CASSIERGLEGSEAFF.

The chain links TRBV4-1 to TRBJ1-6, with 9 bases lining up with TRBD1. J lost 9 bases, V lost 0 bases, and 3 bases had no gene match. CDR3 length: 15 residues. Germline V CDR1 and CDR2: MGHRA, YSYEKL. CDR3 loop: CASSQEDRGSSPLHF. The CDR3 DNA reads as TGCGCCAGCAGCCAAGAAGACAGGGGGTCTTCACCCCTCCACTTT.

The chain employs TRBV5-1 and TRBJ2-7, with TRBD1 matching 12 bases. The CDR3 extends over 16 amino acids. V lost 4 bases, J lost 4 bases, and 9 bases stayed unmatched. Germline CDR1 is SGHRS and CDR2 is YFSETQ. DNA of the CDR3: TGCGCCAGCAGCCCGAGGAGGGGACAGGGGGCTTACGAGCAGTACTTC. Encoded protein: CASSPRRGQGAYEQYF.

This chain joins TRBV15 and TRBJ2-7, with 7 bases identical to TRBD1. CDR1 is LNHNV and CDR2 is YYDKDF in the germline V gene (reference sequence). V dropped 3 bases and J dropped 3; count of bases not matched to a gene: 11. The CDR3 runs 16 residues. The CDR3 DNA is TGTGCCACCAGCAGGCTTTCCGGGACAGAGGTCTACGAGCAGTACTTC. It yields the protein CATSRLSGTEVYEQYF. Looking up the rest from reference TRBV15 and TRBJ2-7 gives the full variable domain: DAMVIQNPRYQVTQFGKPVTLSCSQTLNHNVMYWYQQKSSQAPKLLFHYYDKDFNNEADTPDNFQSRRPNTSFCFLDIRSPGLGDTAMYLCATSRLSGTEVYEQYFGPGTRLTVT.

The chain carries TRBV7-2 and TRBJ1-3, with 10 bases lining up with TRBD1. J lost 3 bases, V lost 1 base, and 3 bases had no gene match. Looked up from germline, CDR1 is SGHTA and CDR2 is FQGNSA. The CDR3 sequence is 16 residues long. The CDR3 DNA reads as TGTGCCAGCAGCTTAGAGGGACAGGGGTATGGAAACACCATATATTTT. Translation gives CASSLEGQGYGNTIYF.

The chain carries TRBV20-1 and TRBJ2-7; D gene unclear. V was trimmed by 6 bases and J by 6 bases, leaving 12 bases between them. The CDR3 covers 11 residues. From germline, CDR1 is DFQATT and CDR2 SNEGSKA (reference sequence). CDR3 loop: CSAELSGEQYF. CDR3 nucleotide sequence: TGCAGTGCCGAGCTTTCCGGCGAGCAGTACTTC.

The chain combines TRBV18 with TRBJ2-3; D unclear. The CDR3 length is 13 residues. V dropped 3 bases and J dropped 3 bases, with 7 bases sitting between them. Germline V CDR1 and CDR2: KGHSH, LQKENI. The CDR3 nucleotides are TGTGCCAGCTCACCGACACAAACAGATACGCAGTATTTT. Translation gives CASSPTQTDTQYF.

V usage is TRBV11-3 and J usage is TRBJ1-1, with TRBD1 identical over 7 bases. V was clipped by 3 bases and J by 0 bases; unmatched bases: 7. The germline V gene encodes CDR1 SGHNT and CDR2 YENEEA. The length of the CDR3 is 16 residues. CDR3 amino acids: CASSLGTADLNTEAFF. DNA for the CDR3: TGTGCCAGCAGCTTGGGGACAGCTGATTTGAACACTGAAGCTTTCTTT.

The V call is TRBV28, the J call TRBJ1-4; 7 nucleotides line up with TRBD1. The J segment lost 8 bases and the V segment lost 6 bases, leaving 15 bases of the junction unmatched. The length of the CDR3 is 16 residues. Germline V gene data show CDR1 as MDHEN and CDR2 as SYDVKM. CDR3 in DNA: TGTGCCAGCAGCGTCACCCAAAGGGGGCGGCGGGAAAAACTGTTTTTT. It codes for CASSVTQRGRREKLFF.

V is TRBV5-1 and J is TRBJ2-3, with 9 bases fitting TRBD2. This CDR3 region has 14 residues. The germline V gene has CDR1 SGHRS and CDR2 YFSETQ. V lost 3 bases to trimming and J lost 6 bases; unmatched junction nucleotides: 5. CDR3 protein: CASSWAGGQDTQYF. Written as DNA, the CDR3 is TGCGCCAGCAGCTGGGCGGGGGGGCAGGATACGCAGTATTTT.

This chain uses TRBV29-1 with TRBJ1-1; 7 bases map to TRBD1. The germline V gene has CDR1 SQVTM and CDR2 ANQGSEA. The CDR3 totals 13 residues. The V segment lost 6 bases and the J segment 2 bases; nucleotides outside the gene matches: 6. The CDR3 DNA reads TGCAGCGTACGAGGACAGGCCAACACTGAAGCTTTCTTT. Translation: CSVRGQANTEAFF.

This chain joins TRBV28 and TRBJ1-4; 9 nucleotides match TRBD1. Germline CDR1 MDHEN, CDR2 SYDVKM. This CDR3 spans 15 amino acids. The V and J ends lost 5 bases and 8 bases, in that order; junction bases with no gene match: 9. The CDR3 DNA reads as TGTGCCAGCAGTCGACTCGGACAGGGGAACGAAAAACTGTTTTTT. As protein: CASSRLGQGNEKLFF.

V gene TRBV19 combines with J gene TRBJ2-1; D is undetermined. Trimming shortened V by 2 bases and J by 2 bases, and 10 bases separated the two germline ends. CDR1 and CDR2 (germline): LNHDA, SQIVND (reference sequence). The CDR3 is 15 residues long. DNA of the CDR3: TGTGCCAGTAGTATAAGCGCCTCAACCTACAATGAGCAGTTCTTC. Translated: CASSISASTYNEQFF.

This chain uses TRBV5-5 with TRBJ2-2, with D perhaps TRBD1 (5 bases). The CDR3 has 13 amino acids. Germline loops: CDR1 SGHKS, CDR2 YYEKEE (reference sequence). V was cut by 7 bases and J by 4 bases, with 11 bases left in between. CDR3 coding DNA: TGTGCCAGCGGGGCTGACATCACCGGGGAGCTGTTTTTT. Amino acid sequence: CASGADITGELFF.

J is TRBJ1-2 and V is TRBV5-4; 8 bases agree with TRBD1. V lost 3 bases, J lost 8 bases, and 6 bases stayed unmatched. This CDR3 is 13 amino acids long. In germline, CDR1 is SGHNT, CDR2 YYREEE (reference sequence). CDR3 coding DNA: TGTGCCAGCAGCTCGGGACAGGCAAGCGGCTACACCTTC. It codes for CASSSGQASGYTF.

The genes are TRBV6-5 and TRBJ2-7; 7 nucleotides match TRBD1. The CDR3 is made up of 15 amino acids. Germline CDR1 reads MNHEY; CDR2 reads SVGAGI. V gave up 5 bases and J gave up 3 bases; unmatched junction bases: 10. CDR3 bases: TGTGCCAGCAGTCGGACAGGCTCAGATGACTACGAGCAGTACTTC. Translating it yields CASSRTGSDDYEQYF.

This rearrangement joins TRBV10-2 to TRBJ1-4; D not certain. CDR3 length equals 13 residues. From germline, CDR1 is WSHSY and CDR2 SAAADI. V lost 3 bases and J 8 bases, leaving 10 bases between the germline ends. This chain's CDR3 is CASSDRTGEKLFF. The CDR3 nucleotides read TGCGCCAGCAGTGACCGGACGGGAGAAAAACTGTTTTTT.

The rearrangement links TRBV11-3 to TRBJ1-4, with a possible D match to TRBD1 (5 bases). The germline V gene has CDR1 SGHNT and CDR2 YENEEA. The CDR3 covers 16 residues. Between the trimmed V and J ends, which lost 3 bases and 0 bases, there was a span of 11 bases. CDR3 amino acids: CASSFTGGATNEKLFF. The CDR3 DNA is TGTGCCAGCAGCTTCACAGGTGGTGCAACTAATGAAAAACTGTTTTTT.

The chain employs TRBV19 and TRBJ2-7; the D is unclear. Per germline, CDR1 LNHDA and CDR2 SQIVND (reference sequence). V was trimmed by 1 base and J by 2 bases, leaving 9 bases between them. The CDR3 loop spans 14 amino acids. CDR3 sequence: CASSIGGSTYEQYF. The CDR3 nucleotides read TGTGCCAGTAGTATAGGCGGCAGCACCTACGAGCAGTACTTC.

This sequence joins TRBV9 and TRBJ2-7; TRBD1 is a possible D gene (5 bases). V was pared by 3 bases and J by 0 bases, with 10 bases between. CDR1 is SGDLS, CDR2 YYNGEE, per germline. This CDR3 has 14 residues. The CDR3 nucleotides read TGTGCCAGCAGCGAAGGGGATAACTCCTACGAGCAGTACTTC. This gives the protein CASSEGDNSYEQYF. The whole variable domain, filled in from reference TRBV9 and TRBJ2-7, reads DSGVTQTPKHLITATGQRVTLRCSPRSGDLSVYWYQQSLDQGLQFLIQYYNGEERAKGNILERFSAQQFPDLHSELNLSSLELGDSALYFCASSEGDNSYEQYFGPGTRLTVT.

The genes are TRBV5-1 and TRBJ2-5; D gene ambiguous. V lost 4 bases to trimming and J lost 1 base, with 11 bases between them. The CDR3 covers 14 residues. The germline gives CDR1 SGHRS, CDR2 YFSETQ. CDR3 coding DNA: TGCGCCAGCAGCCTTCTGTCCTTCCAAGAGACCCAGTACTTC. Protein product: CASSLLSFQETQYF.

The chain links TRBV28 to TRBJ1-3; weak D call: TRBD1 (5 bases). This CDR3 is built from 16 residues. CDR1 is MDHEN and CDR2 is SYDVKM in the germline V gene. V was trimmed by 6 bases and J by 1 base, leaving 16 bases between them. CDR3 DNA sequence: TGTGCCAGCAGCCGGGGGGGGACGAGGTCTGGAAACACCATATATTTT. Residues: CASSRGGTRSGNTIYF.